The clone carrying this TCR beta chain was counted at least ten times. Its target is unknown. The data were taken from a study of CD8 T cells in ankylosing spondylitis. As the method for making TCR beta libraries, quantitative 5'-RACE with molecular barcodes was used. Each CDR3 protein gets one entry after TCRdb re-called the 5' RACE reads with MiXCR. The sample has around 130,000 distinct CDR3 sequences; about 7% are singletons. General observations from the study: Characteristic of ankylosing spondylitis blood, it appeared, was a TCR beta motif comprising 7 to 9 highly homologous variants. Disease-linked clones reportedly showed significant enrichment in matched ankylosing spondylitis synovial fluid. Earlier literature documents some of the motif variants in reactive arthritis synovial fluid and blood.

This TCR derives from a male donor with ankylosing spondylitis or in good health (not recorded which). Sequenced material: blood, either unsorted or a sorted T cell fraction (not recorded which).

CDR3 sequence: CASNRAGELFF. CDR3 DNA: TGCGCCAGCAACCGGGCCGGGGAGCTGTTTTTT. J is TRBJ2-2 and V is TRBV5-1; D remains unclear. Germline CDR1 reads SGHRS; CDR2 reads YFSETQ. This CDR3 is 11 amino acids long. Trimming removed 6 bases at V and 6 bases at J, with 6 bases between.